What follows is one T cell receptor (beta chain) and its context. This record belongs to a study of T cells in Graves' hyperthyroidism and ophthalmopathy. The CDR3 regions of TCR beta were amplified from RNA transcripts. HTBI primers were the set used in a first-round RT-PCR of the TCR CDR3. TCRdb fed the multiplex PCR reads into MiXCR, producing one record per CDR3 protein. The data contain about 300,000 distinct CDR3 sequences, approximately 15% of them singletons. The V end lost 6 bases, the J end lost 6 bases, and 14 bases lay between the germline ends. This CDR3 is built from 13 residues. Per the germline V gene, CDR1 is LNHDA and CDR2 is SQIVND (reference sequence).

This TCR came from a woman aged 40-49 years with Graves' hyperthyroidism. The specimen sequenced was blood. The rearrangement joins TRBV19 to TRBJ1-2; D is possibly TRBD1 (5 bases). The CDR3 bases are TGTGCCAGTAGACATCTTGGGGGAAATGGCTACACCTTC. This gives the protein CASRHLGGNGYTF. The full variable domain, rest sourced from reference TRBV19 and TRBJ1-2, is DGGITQSPKYLFRKEGQNVTLSCEQNLNHDAMYWYRQDPGQGLRLIYYSQIVNDFQKGDIAEGYSVSREKKESFPLTVTSAQKNPTAFYLCASRHLGGNGYTFGSGTRLTVV.